The sequence of this TCR beta chain was determined in a study of T and B cells in COVID-19 patients. Overall study context: Blood was sampled from COVID-19 patients who were either actively infected or recovered. At median age approximately 37 years, recovered patients were younger than active-infection patients at about 63. Study-wide points: At recovery TRB diversity and richness exceeded healthy donors, after highly clonal active COVID-19 repertoires.

Trimming left V 0 bases short and J 5 bases short, with 9 bases between. Germline V CDR1 and CDR2: PRHDT, FYEKMQ (reference sequence). CDR3 length: 14 residues. TRB rearrangements were amplified by multiplex PCR with BIOMED2 TRB-A/B primers. TCRdb used MiXCR to reprocess the multiplex PCR reads, holding one entry per CDR3 protein. The sample contains around 5,000 distinct CDR3 sequences, around 27% of which appear only once. By share, this clonotype ranks as medium-sized (0.01 to 0.1%). Its specificity is unknown. Each TRB amplification used roughly 220-550 ng of genomic DNA from blood. The receptor comes from a human donor with active COVID-19. Input material: blood. The chain uses TRBV13 and TRBJ2-3; unclear D gene. The CDR3 coding sequence is TGTGCCAGCAGCTTAGGAGCGAAACAAGATACGCAGTATTTT. Protein sequence: CASSLGAKQDTQYF. Looking up the rest from reference TRBV13 and TRBJ2-3 gives the full variable domain: AAGVIQSPRHLIKEKRETATLKCYPIPRHDTVYWYQQGPGQDPQFLISFYEKMQSDKGSIPDRFSAQQFSDYHSELNMSSLELGDSALYFCASSLGAKQDTQYFGPGTRLTVL.